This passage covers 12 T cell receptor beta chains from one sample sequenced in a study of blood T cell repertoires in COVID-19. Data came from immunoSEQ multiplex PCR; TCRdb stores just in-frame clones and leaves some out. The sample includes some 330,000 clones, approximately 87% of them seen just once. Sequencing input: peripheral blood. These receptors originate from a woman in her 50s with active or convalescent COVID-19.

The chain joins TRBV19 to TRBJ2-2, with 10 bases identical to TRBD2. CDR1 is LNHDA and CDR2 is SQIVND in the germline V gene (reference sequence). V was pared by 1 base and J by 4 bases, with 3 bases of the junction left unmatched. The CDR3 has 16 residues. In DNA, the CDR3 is TGTGCCAGTAGTATAGGAGCGGGGGGGCCCACCGGGGAGCTGTTTTTT. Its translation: CASSIGAGGPTGELFF.

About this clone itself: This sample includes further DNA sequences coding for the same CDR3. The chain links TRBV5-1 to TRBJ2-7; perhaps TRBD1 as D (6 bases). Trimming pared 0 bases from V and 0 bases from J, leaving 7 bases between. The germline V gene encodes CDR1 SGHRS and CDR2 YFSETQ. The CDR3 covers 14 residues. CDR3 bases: TGCGCCAGCAGCTTGGCACAGGGCTCCTACGAGCAGTACTTC. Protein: CASSLAQGSYEQYF.

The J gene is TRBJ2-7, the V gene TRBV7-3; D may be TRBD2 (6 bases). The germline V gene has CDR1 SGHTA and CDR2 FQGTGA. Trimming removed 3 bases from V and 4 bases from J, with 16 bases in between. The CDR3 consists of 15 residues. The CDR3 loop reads CASSFEAGYAYEQYF. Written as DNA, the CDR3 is TGTGCCAGCAGCTTCGAGGCGGGATACGCATACGAGCAGTACTTC.

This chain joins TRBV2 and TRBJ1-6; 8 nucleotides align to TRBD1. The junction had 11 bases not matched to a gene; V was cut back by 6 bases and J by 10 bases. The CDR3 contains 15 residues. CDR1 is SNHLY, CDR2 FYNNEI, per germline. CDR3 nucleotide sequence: TGTGCCAGCAGGACCCAGGACAGGGCCATCTCACCCCTCCACTTT. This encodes CASRTQDRAISPLHF.

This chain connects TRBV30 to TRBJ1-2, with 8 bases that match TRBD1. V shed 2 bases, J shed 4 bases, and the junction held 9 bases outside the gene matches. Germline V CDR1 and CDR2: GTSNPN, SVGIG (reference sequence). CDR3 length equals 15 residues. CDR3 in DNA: TGTGCCTGGAGTCCCGACAGGGGCACCTTCTATGGCTACACCTTC. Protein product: CAWSPDRGTFYGYTF. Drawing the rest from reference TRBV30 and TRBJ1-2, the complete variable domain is SQTIHQWPATLVQPVGSPLSLECTVEGTSNPNLYWYRQAAGRGLQLLFYSVGIGQISSEVPQNLSASRPQDRQFILSSKKLLLSDSGFYLCAWSPDRGTFYGYTFGSGTRLTVV.

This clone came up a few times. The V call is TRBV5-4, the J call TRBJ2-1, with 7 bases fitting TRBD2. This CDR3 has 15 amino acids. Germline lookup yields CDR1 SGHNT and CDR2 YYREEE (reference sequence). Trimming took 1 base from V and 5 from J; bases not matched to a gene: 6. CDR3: CASSLMREGNNEQFF. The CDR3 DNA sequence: TGTGCCAGCAGCTTGATGAGGGAGGGCAACAATGAGCAGTTCTTC.

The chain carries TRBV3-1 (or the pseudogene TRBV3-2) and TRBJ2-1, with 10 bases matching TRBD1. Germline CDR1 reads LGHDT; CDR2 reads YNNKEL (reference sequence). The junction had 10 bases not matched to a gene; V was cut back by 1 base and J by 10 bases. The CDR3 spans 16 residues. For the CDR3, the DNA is TGTGCCAGCAGCCAAGCATGGGACAGGGGCCCGATCGAGCAGTTCTTC. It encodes CASSQAWDRGPIEQFF.

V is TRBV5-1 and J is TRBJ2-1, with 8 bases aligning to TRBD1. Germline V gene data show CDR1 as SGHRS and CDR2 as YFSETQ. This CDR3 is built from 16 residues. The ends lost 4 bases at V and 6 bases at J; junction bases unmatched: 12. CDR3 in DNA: TGCGCCAGCAGCACCCAGAATCAGGGGGCTAGCAATGAGCAGTTCTTC. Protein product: CASSTQNQGASNEQFF.

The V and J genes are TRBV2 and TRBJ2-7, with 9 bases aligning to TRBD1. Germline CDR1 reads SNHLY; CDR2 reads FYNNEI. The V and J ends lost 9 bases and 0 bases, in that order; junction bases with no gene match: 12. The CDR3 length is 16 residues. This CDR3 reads CASLELTGGSSYEQYF. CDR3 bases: TGTGCCAGTCTTGAATTAACAGGGGGCTCCTCCTACGAGCAGTACTTC.

DNA of the CDR3: TGTGCCAGCAGCTTATTCGAGAGGGATACGCAGTATTTT. Protein product: CASSLFERDTQYF. The chain couples TRBV7-9 to TRBJ2-3; D gene uncertain. The CDR3 has 13 amino acids. Deletions cut 2 bases from V and 6 bases from J, with 9 bases between. Germline CDR1 and CDR2: SEHNR and FQNEAQ (reference sequence).

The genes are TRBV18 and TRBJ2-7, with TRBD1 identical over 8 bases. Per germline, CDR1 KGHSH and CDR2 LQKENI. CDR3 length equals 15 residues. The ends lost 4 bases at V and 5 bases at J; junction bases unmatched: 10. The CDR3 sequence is CASSLPFPTGDEQYF. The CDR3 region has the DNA TGTGCCAGCTCACTTCCATTCCCGACAGGGGACGAGCAGTACTTC.

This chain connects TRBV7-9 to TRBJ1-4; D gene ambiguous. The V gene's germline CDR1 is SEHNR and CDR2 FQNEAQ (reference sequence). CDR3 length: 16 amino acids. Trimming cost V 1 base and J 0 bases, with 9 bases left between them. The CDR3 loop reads CASSLGAGATNEKLFF. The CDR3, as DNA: TGTGCCAGCAGCTTAGGAGCGGGCGCAACTAATGAAAAACTGTTTTTT.